Below are 8 T cell receptor beta chains sequenced from a single sample in a study of T cells in Graves' hyperthyroidism and ophthalmopathy. Researchers amplified the TCR beta CDR3 regions from RNA transcripts. Carried out on the TCR CDR3, a first-round RT-PCR used the HTBI primer set. MiXCR, applied by TCRdb to the multiplex PCR reads, yields one record per CDR3 protein. The table lists a few hundred thousand distinct CDR3 sequences, approximately 15% of them singletons, with 30% to 35% in the top ten. Sequences were obtained from blood. The receptors come from a woman aged 25-40 years with Graves' hyperthyroidism.

The chain has TRBV20-1 and TRBJ2-7; 11 bases are shared with TRBD2. The CDR3 is made up of 14 amino acids. Germline lookup yields CDR1 DFQATT and CDR2 SNEGSKA (reference sequence). J lost 5 bases, V lost 0 bases, and 3 bases had no gene match. CDR3 amino acids: CSARDLAGGNEQYF. The CDR3 DNA sequence: TGCAGTGCTAGAGATCTAGCGGGAGGCAACGAGCAGTACTTC.

This chain uses TRBV20-1 with TRBJ1-5; weak D call: TRBD1 (5 bases). Trimming pared 3 bases from V and 5 bases from J, leaving 17 bases between. The CDR3 is 15 amino acids. The germline V gene has CDR1 DFQATT and CDR2 SNEGSKA (reference sequence). Written as DNA, the CDR3 is TGCAGTGCTAGGGCTTGGGGGAGGGACGATCAGCCCCAGCATTTT. Encoded protein: CSARAWGRDDQPQHF.

This clonotype was seen ten or more times. The chain combines TRBV10-3 with TRBJ2-5, with 7 bases identical to TRBD1. J lost 0 bases, V lost 3 bases, and 7 bases had no gene match. The CDR3 has 16 amino acids. Germline V CDR1 and CDR2: ENHRY, SYGVKD. The CDR3 nucleotides read TGTGCCATCAGTGAATCCGGGACAGCGTACCAAGAGACCCAGTACTTC. Its translation is CAISESGTAYQETQYF.

The chain couples TRBV20-1 to TRBJ2-7; TRBD2 matches 8 bases. This CDR3 comprises 15 residues. Germline lookup yields CDR1 DFQATT and CDR2 SNEGSKA (reference sequence). Trimming at V came to 0 bases and at J to 3 bases, leaving 7 bases not matched to a gene. The CDR3 region has the DNA TGCAGTGCTAGAGATCTAGCGGGCAGTAGCTACGAGCAGTACTTC. As protein: CSARDLAGSSYEQYF.

Worth noting for this clonotype: A much larger clone is a single base away; this may be a read error. V usage is TRBV10-2 and J usage is TRBJ2-7; 9 bases are shared with TRBD2. Germline CDR1 is WSHSY and CDR2 is SAAADI. The CDR3 is 16 residues long. The CDR3 protein is CAISEGAGGRLGEQYF. The CDR3 coding sequence is TGCGCCATCAGTGAGGGTGCGGGAGGGCGGTTAGGAGAGCAGTACTTC.

The sample holds a few counts of this clonotype. This rearrangement joins TRBV18 to TRBJ2-7; TRBD1 agrees at 9 bases. J was trimmed by 6 bases and V by 3 bases; bases with no gene match: 6. Germline loops: CDR1 KGHSH, CDR2 LQKENI. The CDR3 runs to 14 residues. CDR3 in amino acids: CASSPPGQGFEQYF. The CDR3 DNA follows: TGTGCCAGCTCACCCCCGGGACAGGGATTCGAGCAGTACTTC.

V is TRBV27 and J is TRBJ2-2, with D perhaps TRBD2 (5 bases). CDR1 and CDR2 from the germline V gene are MNHEY and SMNVEV (reference sequence). The CDR3 consists of 15 residues. Deletions cut 3 bases from V and 6 bases from J, with 14 bases between. The CDR3 sequence: CASSFGRGEPGELFF. CDR3 nucleotides: TGTGCCAGCAGTTTCGGCCGGGGTGAGCCCGGGGAGCTGTTTTTT.

This clonotype was counted only a few times. The CDR3 region is CSAMYGMLSNSPLHF. In DNA, the CDR3 is TGCAGTGCTATGTACGGGATGCTTAGTAATTCACCCCTCCACTTT. The gene calls are TRBV20-1 and TRBJ1-6; no reliable D call. Germline CDR1 DFQATT, CDR2 SNEGSKA (reference sequence). CDR3 length equals 15 residues. Trimming cost V 4 bases and J 6 bases, with 16 bases left between them.